This TCR beta chain was sequenced during a study of response to subunit inactivated influenza vaccine. General study results and limits: Few additional T cells are recruited per seasonal influenza vaccination, authors suggested.

This clonotype has a handful of counts. Its antigen is not known. Per the germline V gene, CDR1 is LGHDT and CDR2 is YNNKEL (reference sequence). This CDR3 comprises 13 residues. V was clipped by 5 bases and J by 3 bases, with 10 bases between them. TCRdb itself ran the RT-PCR reads through MiXCR, one entry per CDR3 protein. This table holds about 700,000 distinct CDR3 sequences, 11% to 15% found once. The source was PBMCs from blood, collected 14 days before vaccination. The receptor comes from a middle-aged man who received an inactivated influenza vaccine. V usage is TRBV3-1 and J usage is TRBJ1-1; tentatively, D is TRBD1 (6 bases). Written as DNA, the CDR3 is TGTGCCAGCAGCAACAGGGAATACACTGAAGCTTTCTTT. Protein sequence: CASSNREYTEAFF.